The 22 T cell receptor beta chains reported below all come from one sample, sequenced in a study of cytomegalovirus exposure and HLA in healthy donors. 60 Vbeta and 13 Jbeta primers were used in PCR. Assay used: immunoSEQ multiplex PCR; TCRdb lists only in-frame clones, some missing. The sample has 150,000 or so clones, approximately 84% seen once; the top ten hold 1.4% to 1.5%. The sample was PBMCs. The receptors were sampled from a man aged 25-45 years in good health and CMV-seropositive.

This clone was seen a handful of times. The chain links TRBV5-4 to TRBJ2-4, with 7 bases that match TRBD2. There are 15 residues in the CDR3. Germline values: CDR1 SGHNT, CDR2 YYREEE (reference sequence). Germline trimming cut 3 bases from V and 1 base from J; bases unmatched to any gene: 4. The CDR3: CASSSSSGAKNIQYF. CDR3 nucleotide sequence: TGTGCCAGCAGCTCCTCTAGCGGCGCCAAAAACATTCAGTACTTC.

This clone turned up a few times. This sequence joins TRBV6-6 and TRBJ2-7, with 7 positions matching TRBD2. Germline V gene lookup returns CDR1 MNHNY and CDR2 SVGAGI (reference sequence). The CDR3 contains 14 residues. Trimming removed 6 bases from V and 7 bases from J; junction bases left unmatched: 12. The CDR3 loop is CASSLGEGRVEQYF. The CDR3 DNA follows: TGTGCCAGCAGCCTTGGGGAGGGGCGGGTGGAGCAGTACTTC.

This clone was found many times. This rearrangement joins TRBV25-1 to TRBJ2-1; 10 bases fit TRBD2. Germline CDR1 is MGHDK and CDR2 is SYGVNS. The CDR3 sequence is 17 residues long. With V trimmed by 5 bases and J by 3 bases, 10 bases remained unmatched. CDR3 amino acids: CASSFRTSGGLYNEQFF. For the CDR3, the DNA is TGTGCCAGCAGTTTCAGGACTAGCGGAGGACTCTACAATGAGCAGTTCTTC.

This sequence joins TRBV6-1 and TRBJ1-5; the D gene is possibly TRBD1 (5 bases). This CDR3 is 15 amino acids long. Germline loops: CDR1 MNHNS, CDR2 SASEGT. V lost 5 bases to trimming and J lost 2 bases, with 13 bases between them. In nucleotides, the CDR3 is TGTGCCAGCAGTCAACAGGCCCCAGGCAATCAGCCCCAGCATTTT. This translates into CASSQQAPGNQPQHF.

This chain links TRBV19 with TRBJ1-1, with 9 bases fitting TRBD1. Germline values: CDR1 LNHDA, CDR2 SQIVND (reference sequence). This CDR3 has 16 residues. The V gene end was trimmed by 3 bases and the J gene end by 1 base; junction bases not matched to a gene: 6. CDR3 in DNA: TGTGCCAGTAGTATGATCGGGACAGGGCCGAACACTGAAGCTTTCTTT. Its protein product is CASSMIGTGPNTEAFF.

CDR3: CAAPRLASTKNTGELFF. CDR3 coding DNA: TGTGCCGCTCCGAGACTAGCGTCGACGAAGAACACCGGGGAGCTGTTTTTT. The rearrangement joins TRBV27 to TRBJ2-2; 8 bases are a match to TRBD2. Germline loops: CDR1 MNHEY, CDR2 SMNVEV (reference sequence). With V trimmed by 11 bases and J by 1 base, 15 bases remained unmatched. The CDR3 consists of 17 residues.

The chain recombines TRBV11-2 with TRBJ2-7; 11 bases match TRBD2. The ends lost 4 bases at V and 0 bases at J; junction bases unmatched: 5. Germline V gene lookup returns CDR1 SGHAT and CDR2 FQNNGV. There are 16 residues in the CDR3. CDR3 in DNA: TGTGCCAGCAGCTCCCCGCTAGCGGGGGGCTCCTACGAGCAGTACTTC. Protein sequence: CASSSPLAGGSYEQYF. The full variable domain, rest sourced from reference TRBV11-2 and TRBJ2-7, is EAGVAQSPRYKIIEKRQSVAFWCNPISGHATLYWYQQILGQGPKLLIQFQNNGVVDDSQLPKDRFSAERLKGVDSTLKIQPAKLEDSAVYLCASSSPLAGGSYEQYFGPGTRLTVT.

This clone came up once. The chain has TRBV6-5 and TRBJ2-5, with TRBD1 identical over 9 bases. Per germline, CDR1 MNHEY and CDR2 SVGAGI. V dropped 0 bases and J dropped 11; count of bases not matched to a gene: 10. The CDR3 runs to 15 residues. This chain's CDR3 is CASSYSNRGQGEQYF. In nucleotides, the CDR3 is TGTGCCAGCAGTTACTCCAACAGGGGGCAAGGAGAGCAGTACTTC.

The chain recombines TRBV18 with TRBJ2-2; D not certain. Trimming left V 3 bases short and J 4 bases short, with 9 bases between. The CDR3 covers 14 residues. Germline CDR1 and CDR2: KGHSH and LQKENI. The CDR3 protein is CASSPTSGTGELFF. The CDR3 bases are TGTGCCAGCTCACCCACCTCGGGCACCGGGGAGCTGTTTTTT.

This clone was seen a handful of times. CDR3 region: CAISENILSSTDTQYF. CDR3 bases: TGTGCCATCAGTGAGAACATTTTGTCTAGCACAGATACGCAGTATTTT. The J gene is TRBJ2-3, the V gene TRBV10-3; D remains ambiguous. The germline V gene has CDR1 ENHRY and CDR2 SYGVKD. This CDR3 region has 16 residues. Deletions cut 2 bases from V and 0 bases from J, with 12 bases between.

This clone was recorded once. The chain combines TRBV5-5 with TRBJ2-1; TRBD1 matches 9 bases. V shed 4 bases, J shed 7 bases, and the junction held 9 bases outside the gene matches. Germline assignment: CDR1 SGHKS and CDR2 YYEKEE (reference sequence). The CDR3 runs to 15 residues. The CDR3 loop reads CASSARDRAPNEQFF. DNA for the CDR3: TGTGCCAGCAGCGCCCGGGACAGGGCACCGAATGAGCAGTTCTTC.

The CDR3 region is CASSLGGFGASPLHF. Here the CDR3 DNA reads TGTGCCAGCAGCTTGGGAGGTTTTGGGGCCTCACCCCTCCACTTT. This chain connects TRBV5-6 to TRBJ1-6; a possible D gene is TRBD1 (5 bases). Per the germline V gene, CDR1 is SGHDT and CDR2 is YYEEEE. The CDR3 has 15 residues. The germline V and J ends were trimmed by 0 bases and 10 bases, with 14 bases remaining between them. Filled out from reference TRBV5-6 and TRBJ1-6, the complete variable domain reads DAGVTQSPTHLIKTRGQQVTLRCSPKSGHDTVSWYQQALGQGPQFIFQYYEEEERQRGNFPDRFSGHQFPNYSSELNVNALLLGDSALYLCASSLGGFGASPLHFGNGTRLTVT.

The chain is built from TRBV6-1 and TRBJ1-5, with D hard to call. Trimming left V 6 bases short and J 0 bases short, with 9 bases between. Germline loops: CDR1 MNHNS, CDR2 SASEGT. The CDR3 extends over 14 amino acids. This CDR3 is CASSRSYSNQPQHF. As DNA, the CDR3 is TGTGCCAGCAGCCGGAGTTATAGCAATCAGCCCCAGCATTTT.

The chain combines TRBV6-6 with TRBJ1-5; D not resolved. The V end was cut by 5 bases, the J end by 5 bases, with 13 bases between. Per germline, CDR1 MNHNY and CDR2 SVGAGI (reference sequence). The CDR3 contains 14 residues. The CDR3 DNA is TGTGCCAGCAGTCCCGGGGTTGGCTATCAGCCCCAGCATTTT. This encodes CASSPGVGYQPQHF.

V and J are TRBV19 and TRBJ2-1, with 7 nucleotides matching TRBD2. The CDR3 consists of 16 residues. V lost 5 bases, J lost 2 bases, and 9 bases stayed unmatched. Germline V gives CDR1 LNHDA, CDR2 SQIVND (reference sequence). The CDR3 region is CASSRTSALPYNEQFF. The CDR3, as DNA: TGTGCCAGTAGTCGTACTAGCGCGCTGCCCTACAATGAGCAGTTCTTC.

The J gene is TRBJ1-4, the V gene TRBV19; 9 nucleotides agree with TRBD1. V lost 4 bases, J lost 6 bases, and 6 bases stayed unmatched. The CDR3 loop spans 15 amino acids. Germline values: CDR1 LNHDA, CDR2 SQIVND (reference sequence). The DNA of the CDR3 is TGTGCCAGTAGTAGCTGGACAGGGGAGGATGAAAAACTGTTTTTT. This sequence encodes CASSSWTGEDEKLFF.

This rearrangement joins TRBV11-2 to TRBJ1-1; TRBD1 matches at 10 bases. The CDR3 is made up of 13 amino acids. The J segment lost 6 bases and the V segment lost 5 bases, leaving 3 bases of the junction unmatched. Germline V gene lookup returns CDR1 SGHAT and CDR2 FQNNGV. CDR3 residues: CASSPGQGPEAFF. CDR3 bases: TGTGCCAGCAGCCCGGGACAGGGGCCTGAAGCTTTCTTT.

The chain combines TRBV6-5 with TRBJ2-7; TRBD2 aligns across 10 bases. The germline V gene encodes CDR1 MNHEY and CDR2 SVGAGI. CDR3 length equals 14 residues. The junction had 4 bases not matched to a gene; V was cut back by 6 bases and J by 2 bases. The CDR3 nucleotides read TGTGCCAGCAGCCGAAGCGGGGGGGCCTACGAGCAGTACTTC. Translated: CASSRSGGAYEQYF.

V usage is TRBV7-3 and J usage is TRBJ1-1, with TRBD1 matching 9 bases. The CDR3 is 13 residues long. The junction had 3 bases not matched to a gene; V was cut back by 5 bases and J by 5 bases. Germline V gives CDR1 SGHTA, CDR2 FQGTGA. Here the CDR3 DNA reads TGTGCCAGCAGCGAACAGGGGGCAACTGAAGCTTTCTTT. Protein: CASSEQGATEAFF.

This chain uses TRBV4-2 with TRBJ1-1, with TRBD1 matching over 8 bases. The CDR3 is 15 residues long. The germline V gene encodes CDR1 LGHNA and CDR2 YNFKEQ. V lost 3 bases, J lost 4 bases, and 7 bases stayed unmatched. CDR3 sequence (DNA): TGTGCCAGCAGCCAGGACCAGGGGGCGCGCACTGAAGCTTTCTTT. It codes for CASSQDQGARTEAFF.

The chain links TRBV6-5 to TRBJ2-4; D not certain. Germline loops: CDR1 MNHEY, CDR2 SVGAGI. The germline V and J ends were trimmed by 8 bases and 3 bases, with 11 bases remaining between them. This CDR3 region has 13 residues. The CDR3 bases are TGTGCCAGCTATGATAGCCACAAAAACATTCAGTACTTC. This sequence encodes CASYDSHKNIQYF.

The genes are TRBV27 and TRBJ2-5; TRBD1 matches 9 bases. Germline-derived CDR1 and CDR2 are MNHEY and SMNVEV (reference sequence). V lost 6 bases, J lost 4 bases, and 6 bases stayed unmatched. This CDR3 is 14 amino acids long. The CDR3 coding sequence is TGTGCCAGCAGCTCCACAGGGGGCGTAGAGACCCAGTACTTC. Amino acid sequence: CASSSTGGVETQYF.